Listed here are 14 T cell receptor beta chains from one sample, sequenced in a study of early T cells in non-severe SARS-CoV-2 infection. Each CDR3 protein gets one entry after TCRdb re-called the 5' RACE reads with MiXCR. Here the sample spans approximately 70,000 distinct CDR3 sequences, 10% to 15% being singletons. The sample consisted of whole blood, taken at baseline. The origin of the receptors is an adult who was a healthcare worker with PCR-confirmed SARS-CoV-2 infection or an uninfected control (not recorded which). The donor label of this sample is uncertain.

V is TRBV7-3 and J is TRBJ2-2, with D unclear. The V end lost 1 base, the J end lost 7 bases, and 10 bases lay between the germline ends. There are 14 residues in the CDR3. Germline loops: CDR1 SGHTA, CDR2 FQGTGA. In nucleotides, the CDR3 is TGTGCCAGCAGCTTAAGCACAGTAGGCGGGGAGCTGTTTTTT. Amino acid sequence: CASSLSTVGGELFF.

This clonotype was observed a handful of times. V gene TRBV12-3 or TRBV12-4 combines with J gene TRBJ2-7; D may be TRBD1 (6 bases). The germline V and J ends were trimmed by 6 bases and 5 bases, with 20 bases remaining between them. The CDR3 consists of 15 residues. The CDR3 loop is CASSPGEGVGHEQYF. In DNA form, the CDR3 reads TGTGCCAGCAGCCCCGGAGAGGGGGTAGGGCACGAGCAGTACTTC.

This clonotype was counted at least ten times. This chain connects TRBV20-1 to TRBJ2-2; 9 bases line up with TRBD1. The ends lost 2 bases at V and 4 bases at J; junction bases unmatched: 5. Germline values: CDR1 DFQATT, CDR2 SNEGSKA (reference sequence). This CDR3 contains 15 residues. In nucleotides, the CDR3 is TGCAGTGCTAGATCCCGGGACAGGGTCACCGGGGAGCTGTTTTTT. It is translated as CSARSRDRVTGELFF.

The rearrangement joins TRBV10-3 to TRBJ1-2; weak D call: TRBD1 (5 bases). The CDR3 is 15 amino acids. Germline CDR1 and CDR2: ENHRY and SYGVKD. Deletions cut 0 bases from V and 4 bases from J, with 12 bases between. In DNA form, the CDR3 reads TGTGCCATCAGTGAGTCGACAGCTGAAATCTATGGCTACACCTTC. Its protein is CAISESTAEIYGYTF.

In DNA form, the CDR3 reads TGCGCCAGCAGCTTGGAAGGGCGACGCACAGATACGCAGTATTTT. Its translation: CASSLEGRRTDTQYF. The chain has TRBV5-1 and TRBJ2-3, with D unclear. V lost 0 bases and J 1 base, leaving 9 bases between the germline ends. CDR1 and CDR2 from the germline V gene are SGHRS and YFSETQ. This CDR3 has 15 residues.

This sequence joins TRBV12-5 and TRBJ1-6; D remains unclear. V shed 2 bases and J shed 4 bases, with 12 bases lying between them. The germline CDR1 and CDR2 sequences are LGHNT and FRNRAP. CDR3 length: 16 amino acids. The CDR3 bases are TGTGCTAGTGGTTTGACCGGGTTCACTTATAATTCACCCCTCCACTTT. Encoded protein: CASGLTGFTYNSPLHF.

This clonotype showed up just a few times. The rearrangement links TRBV10-2 to TRBJ1-1; 8 positions match TRBD1. The germline gives CDR1 WSHSY, CDR2 SAAADI. Unmatched junction bases numbered 0, after V lost 8 bases and J lost 1 base. The CDR3 length is 12 residues. CDR3 sequence: CASGTGNTEAFF. In DNA form, the CDR3 reads TGCGCCAGCGGGACAGGGAACACTGAAGCTTTCTTT.

This clonotype turned up a few times. The junction departs from the called germline gene at one end, perhaps through a read error. The rearrangement uses TRBV7-2 and TRBJ2-1, with 9 nucleotides matching TRBD2. This CDR3 contains 13 residues. In germline, CDR1 is SGHTA, CDR2 FQGNSA. CDR3 in amino acids: CASSSVFAGGLVF. CDR3 nucleotide sequence: TGTGCCAGCAGCTCCGTTTTTGCGGGGGGGTTAGTCTTC. Drawing the rest from reference TRBV7-2 and TRBJ2-1, the complete variable domain is GAGVSQSPSNKVTEKGKDVELRCDPISGHTALYWYRQSLGQGLEFLIYFQGNSAPDKSGLPSDRFSAERTGGSVSTLTIQRTQQEDSAVYLCASSSVFAGGLVFGPGTRLTVL.

This clonotype was recorded many times. This chain joins TRBV7-6 and TRBJ2-2, with D perhaps TRBD2 (5 bases). The V end was cut by 5 bases, the J end by 0 bases, with 13 bases between. Germline assignment: CDR1 SGHVS and CDR2 FNYEAQ. This CDR3 is 16 amino acids long. Written as DNA, the CDR3 is TGTGCCAGCAGCACCTCTAGCAGCGCGAACACCGGGGAGCTGTTTTTT. This gives the protein CASSTSSSANTGELFF.

The rearrangement joins TRBV12-3 or TRBV12-4 to TRBJ1-2, with 7 bases lining up with TRBD1. Trimming removed 6 bases from V and 5 bases from J; junction bases left unmatched: 6. This CDR3 is 13 amino acids long. As DNA, the CDR3 is TGTGCCAGCAGCCCAGGGACAGTTTATGGCTACACCTTC. Amino acids: CASSPGTVYGYTF.

The CDR3 spells CASIDRSGGNTIYF. As DNA, the CDR3 is TGTGCCAGCATCGACAGGAGTGGGGGAAACACCATATATTTT. This chain uses TRBV12-3 or TRBV12-4 with TRBJ1-3; perhaps TRBD1 as D (6 bases). The CDR3 extends over 14 amino acids. The V gene lost 7 bases and the J gene lost 4 bases, with 14 bases spanning the gap.

Only a few counts were recorded for this clonotype. The rearrangement joins TRBV2 to TRBJ2-1, with TRBD2 identical over 8 bases. The CDR3 has 17 amino acids. The J segment lost 6 bases and the V segment lost 1 base, leaving 11 bases of the junction unmatched. Germline V gives CDR1 SNHLY, CDR2 FYNNEI. The CDR3 spells CASSEVSGGSPLNEQFF. As DNA, the CDR3 is TGTGCCAGCAGTGAAGTGTCGGGGGGGAGCCCTCTCAATGAGCAGTTCTTC. Full variable domain (rest looked up from reference TRBV2 and TRBJ2-1): EPEVTQTPSHQVTQMGQEVILRCVPISNHLYFYWYRQILGQKVEFLVSFYNNEISEKSEIFDDQFSVERPDGSNFTLKIRSTKLEDSAMYFCASSEVSGGSPLNEQFFGPGTRLTVL.

In this sample, this clonotype turned up a few times. V gene TRBV7-6 combines with J gene TRBJ1-3, with D possibly being TRBD1 (6 bases). Trimming shortened V by 1 base and J by 0 bases, and 13 bases separated the two germline ends. Per germline, CDR1 SGHVS and CDR2 FNYEAQ. The CDR3 extends over 17 amino acids. The CDR3 DNA reads as TGTGCCAGCAGCTTAGGTCCAGGGGAAAGCTCTGGAAACACCATATATTTT. This sequence encodes CASSLGPGESSGNTIYF.

This clonotype was found a few times. The chain uses TRBV5-1 and TRBJ1-1; D remains ambiguous. The CDR3 is 13 amino acids. The germline V and J ends were trimmed by 0 bases and 10 bases, with 13 bases remaining between them. In germline, CDR1 is SGHRS, CDR2 YFSETQ. This chain's CDR3 is CASSLEPGSLAFF. CDR3 nucleotide sequence: TGCGCCAGCAGCTTGGAACCTGGGTCCTTAGCTTTCTTT.